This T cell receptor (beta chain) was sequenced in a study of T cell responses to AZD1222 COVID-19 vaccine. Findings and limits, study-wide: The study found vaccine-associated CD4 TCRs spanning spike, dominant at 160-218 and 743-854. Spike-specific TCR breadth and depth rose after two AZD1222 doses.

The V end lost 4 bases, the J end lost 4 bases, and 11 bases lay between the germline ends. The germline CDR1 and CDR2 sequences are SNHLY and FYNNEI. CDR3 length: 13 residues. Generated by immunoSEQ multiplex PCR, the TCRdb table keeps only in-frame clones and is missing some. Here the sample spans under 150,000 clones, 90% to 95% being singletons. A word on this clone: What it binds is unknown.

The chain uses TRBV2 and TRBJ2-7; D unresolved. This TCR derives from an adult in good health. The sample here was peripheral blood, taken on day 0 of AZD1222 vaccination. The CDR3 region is CASSAELRYEQYF. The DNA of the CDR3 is TGTGCCAGCAGTGCAGAACTGAGGTACGAGCAGTACTTC.